This TCR beta chain is from a study of cytomegalovirus exposure and HLA in healthy donors. Whole-study results and caveats: Later analysis reportedly placed an Asian-associated ancestry cluster below the approximately 730-donor mean in N-insertions. Researchers reported in a later analysis that a missense DCLRE1C variant was tied to TCR beta V- and J-gene trimming. Presence/absence analyses assumed roughly uniform sequencing depth across donors. Reportedly, cytomegalovirus status was diagnosed with high sensitivity and specificity.

PCR was performed using 60 Vbeta and 13 Jbeta primers. Profiled with immunoSEQ multiplex PCR; TCRdb holds only in-frame clones, not every one. The table for this sample gives about 77,000 clones. With regard to this clone: Its antigen remains unknown.

Looked up from germline, CDR1 is MNHEY and CDR2 is SVGAGI. Trimming took off 5 bases at V and 6 bases at J, with 11 bases between the two ends. This CDR3 contains 12 residues. The source is a man aged 50 or older in good health and CMV-seropositive. What was sequenced was PBMCs. The chain links TRBV6-5 to TRBJ2-7; a weak D match, TRBD1 (6 bases). CDR3 nucleotide sequence: TGTGCCAGCAGTCCCCCAGGGGCCGAGCAGTACTTC. Its protein product is CASSPPGAEQYF.